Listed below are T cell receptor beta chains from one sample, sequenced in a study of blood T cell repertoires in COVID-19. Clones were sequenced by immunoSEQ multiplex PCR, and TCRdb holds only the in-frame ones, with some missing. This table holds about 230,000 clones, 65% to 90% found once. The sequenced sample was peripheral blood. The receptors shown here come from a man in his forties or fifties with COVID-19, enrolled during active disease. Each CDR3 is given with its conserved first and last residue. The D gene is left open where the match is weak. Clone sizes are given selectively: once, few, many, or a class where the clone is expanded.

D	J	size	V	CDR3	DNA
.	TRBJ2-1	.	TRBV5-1	CASSGGTAQHNEQFF	TGCGCCAGCAGCGGAGGGACAGCACAACACAATGAGCAGTTCTTC
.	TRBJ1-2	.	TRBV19	CASSRGMNYGYTF	TGTGCCAGTAGCAGAGGGATGAACTATGGCTACACCTTC
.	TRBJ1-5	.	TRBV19	CATGGAGNQPQHF	TGTGCCACGGGGGGAGCGGGCAATCAGCCCCAGCATTTT
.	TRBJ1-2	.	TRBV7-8	CASSLRPPLGPNYGYTF	TGTGCCAGCAGCTTAAGGCCCCCGCTGGGCCCTAACTATGGCTACACCTTC
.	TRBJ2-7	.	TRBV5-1	CASSFGQLYEQYF	TGCGCCAGCAGCTTCGGACAACTCTACGAGCAGTACTTC
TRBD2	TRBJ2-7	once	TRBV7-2	CASSLTSGSAEQYF	TGTGCCAGCAGCTTGACTAGCGGGAGTGCCGAGCAGTACTTC
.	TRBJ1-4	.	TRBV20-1	CSAPREKLFF	TGCAGTGCTCCTCGGGAAAAACTGTTTTTT
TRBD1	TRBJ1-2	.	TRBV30	CAWSSWDRGLDYGYTF	TGTGCCTGGAGTTCGTGGGACAGGGGGTTGGACTATGGCTACACCTTC
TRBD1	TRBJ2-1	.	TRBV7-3	CASSLTLPGGMKSYNEQFF	TGTGCCAGCAGCTTAACGTTGCCAGGGGGTATGAAGTCCTACAATGAGCAGTTCTTC
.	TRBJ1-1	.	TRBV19	CASSIRAGSTEAFF	TGTGCCAGTAGTATAAGAGCAGGGTCGACTGAAGCTTTCTTT
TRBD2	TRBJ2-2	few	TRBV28	CASSLSGRATGELFF	TGTGCCAGCAGTTTAAGCGGGAGGGCCACCGGGGAGCTGTTTTTT
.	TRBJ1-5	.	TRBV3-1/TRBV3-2	CASSQEASYQPQHF	TGTGCCAGCAGCCAAGAGGCCAGTTATCAGCCCCAGCATTTT
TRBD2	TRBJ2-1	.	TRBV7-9	CASRTALLAGGPEEQFF	TGTGCCAGCAGAACCGCCCTACTAGCGGGAGGGCCGGAGGAGCAGTTCTTC
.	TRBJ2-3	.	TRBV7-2	CASSFGTDTQYF	TGTGCCAGCAGCTTCGGGACAGATACGCAGTATTTT
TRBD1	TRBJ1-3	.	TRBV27	CASSTGAGNTIYF	TGTGCCAGCAGTACAGGGGCTGGAAACACCATATATTTT
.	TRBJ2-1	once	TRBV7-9	CASRPGLSYNEQFF	TGTGCCAGCAGACCAGGGCTCTCCTACAATGAGCAGTTCTTC
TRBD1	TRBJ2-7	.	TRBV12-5	CASGFSRDRTWVYEQYF	TGTGCTAGTGGTTTTTCCCGGGACAGGACTTGGGTCTACGAGCAGTACTTC
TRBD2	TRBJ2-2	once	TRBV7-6	CASSLAGTSGNTGELFF	TGTGCCAGCAGCTTAGCCGGGACTAGCGGGAACACCGGGGAGCTGTTTTTT
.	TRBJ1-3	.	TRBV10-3	CAISEASETGNTIYF	TGTGCCATCAGTGAGGCATCAGAAACTGGAAACACCATATATTTT
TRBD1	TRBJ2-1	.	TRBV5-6	CASSLYLGGEYNEQFF	TGTGCCAGCAGCTTGTATTTAGGGGGCGAGTACAATGAGCAGTTCTTC
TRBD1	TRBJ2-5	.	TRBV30	CAWSKGTGANKETQYF	TGTGCCTGGAGTAAAGGGACAGGGGCGAATAAAGAGACCCAGTACTTC
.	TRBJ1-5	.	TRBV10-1	CASSESCRARIQPQHF	TGCGCCAGCAGTGAGTCCTGCAGGGCGAGAATTCAGCCCCAGCATTTT
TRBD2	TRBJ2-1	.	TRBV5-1	CASSGGLAKPEQFF	TGCGCCAGCAGCGGCGGACTAGCGAAACCAGAGCAGTTCTTC
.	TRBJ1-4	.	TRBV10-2	CATKDRTYEKLFF	TGCGCCACCAAAGACAGGACGTATGAAAAACTGTTTTTT